This T cell receptor (beta chain) was captured in a study of blood T cell repertoires in COVID-19. Study-wide context: The United States, Italy and Spain were the sources of the acute and convalescent COVID-19 samples. Sources were T cells, B-cell-depleted T cells, or PBMCs; the material itself was cDNA or gDNA.

Participant ages covered about 18 to 100 years across 25 or so US areas. Using immunoSEQ multiplex PCR, the repertoire was profiled, and TCRdb retains in-frame clones only, with some absent. The sample lists about 220,000 clones; 86% were seen once. The CDR3 is 13 amino acids. Between the trimmed V and J ends, which lost 1 base and 7 bases, there was a span of 10 bases. The germline CDR1 and CDR2 sequences are KGHSY and FQNENV. This TCR was recovered from a woman in her forties with acute COVID-19. Sequences were obtained from PBMCs or T cells enriched from blood (not recorded which). V and J are TRBV16 and TRBJ1-2, with TRBD1 as a possible D gene (5 bases). CDR3 nucleotides: TGTGCCAGCAGCCAATGGGGGGGAACTGGCTACACCTTC. Protein: CASSQWGGTGYTF.